The source of this T cell receptor (beta chain) is a study of a mutant IDH1 vaccine in newly diagnosed glioma. TCRdb's table, derived via immunoSEQ multiplex PCR, lists solely in-frame clones and lacks some. The repertoire holds approximately 100,000 clones, with 70% to 90% as singletons. Germline V gene lookup returns CDR1 WSHSY and CDR2 SAAADI. J lost 0 bases, V lost 3 bases, and 6 bases had no gene match. The CDR3 contains 19 residues. The sample's time point: baseline, week 1 (first vaccination visit). The treatment denotes: pre-vaccination baseline after standard-of-care therapy. The chain employs TRBV10-2 and TRBJ2-1; 15 nucleotides line up with TRBD2. This specimen was PBMCs, taken from a glioma patient treated with radiotherapy, temozolomide or both. This receptor was identified in a woman in her fifties or sixties with glioma. CDR3 DNA sequence: TGCGCCAGCAGTGACCCAGGGACTAGCGGGAGGAGCTCCTACAATGAGCAGTTCTTC. Amino acid sequence: CASSDPGTSGRSSYNEQFF.